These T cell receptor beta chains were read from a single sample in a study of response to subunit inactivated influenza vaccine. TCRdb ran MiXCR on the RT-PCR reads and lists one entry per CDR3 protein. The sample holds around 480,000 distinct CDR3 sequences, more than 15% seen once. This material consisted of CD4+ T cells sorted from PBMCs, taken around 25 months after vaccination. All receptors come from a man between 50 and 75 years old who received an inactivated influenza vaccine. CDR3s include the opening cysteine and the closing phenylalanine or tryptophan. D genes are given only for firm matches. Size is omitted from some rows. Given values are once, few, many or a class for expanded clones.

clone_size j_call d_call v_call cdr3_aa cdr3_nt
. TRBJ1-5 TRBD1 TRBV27 CASSRQGQGMQPQHF TGTGCCAGCAGTAGACAGGGACAGGGGATGCAGCCCCAGCATTTT
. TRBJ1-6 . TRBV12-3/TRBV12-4 CASSARTDNNSPLHF TGTGCCAGCAGTGCCCGGACAGACAATAATTCACCCCTCCACTTT
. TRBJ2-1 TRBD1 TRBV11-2 CASSSDPTGYEQFF TGTGCCAGCAGCTCAGACCCGACAGGGTATGAGCAGTTCTTC
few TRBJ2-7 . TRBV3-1 CASSLRGDVHEQYF TGTGCCAGCAGCCTGAGGGGGGACGTGCACGAGCAGTACTTC
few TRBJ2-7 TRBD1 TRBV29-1 CSAVGTGAVEQYF TGCAGCGCAGTTGGGACAGGGGCGGTAGAGCAGTACTTC
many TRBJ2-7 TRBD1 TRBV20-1 CSATTGGIYEQYF TGCAGTGCTACCACAGGGGGTATCTACGAGCAGTACTTC
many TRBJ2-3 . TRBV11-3 CASSPLRGDVFYTDTQYF TGTGCCAGCAGCCCCCTCAGGGGGGACGTCTTTTACACAGATACGCAGTATTTT
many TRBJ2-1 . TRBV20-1 CSASYSGLYNEQFF TGCAGTGCTAGCTATAGCGGCTTATACAATGAGCAGTTCTTC
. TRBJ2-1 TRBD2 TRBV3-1 CASRLGTSGPSEQFF TGTGCCAGCAGACTAGGGACTAGCGGGCCTAGTGAGCAGTTCTTC
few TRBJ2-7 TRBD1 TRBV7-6 CASSSTGQGTYEQYF TGTGCCAGCAGCTCGACGGGACAGGGGACCTACGAGCAGTACTTC
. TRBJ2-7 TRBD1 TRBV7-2 CASSGQAAYEQYF TGTGCCAGCTCGGGACAGGCTGCCTACGAGCAGTACTTC
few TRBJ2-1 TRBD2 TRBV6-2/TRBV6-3 CASSYKLAGAGEQFF TGTGCCAGCAGTTACAAACTAGCGGGGGCGGGTGAGCAGTTCTTC
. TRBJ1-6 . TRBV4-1 CASSQVGTGLSVLHF TGCGCCAGCAGCCAAGTGGGCACAGGGCTTTCGGTCCTCCACTTT
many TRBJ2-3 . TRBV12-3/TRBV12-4 CASSVFGTQYF TGTGCCAGCAGTGTTTTCGGTACGCAGTATTTT
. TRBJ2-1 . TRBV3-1 CASSHVSRMRTEVSYNEQFF TGTGCCAGCAGCCACGTATCCCGTATGAGGACAGAAGTCTCCTACAATGAGCAGTTCTTC
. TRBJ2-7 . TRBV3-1 CASSPIFPRGRSSYEQYF TGTGCCAGCAGCCCGATCTTCCCCAGGGGTAGGAGCTCCTACGAGCAGTACTTC
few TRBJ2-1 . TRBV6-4 CASKAEGGAGHEQFF TGTGCCAGCAAGGCTGAGGGCGGGGCCGGGCATGAGCAGTTCTTC
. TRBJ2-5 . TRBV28 CATASHKETQYF TGTGCCACCGCGTCACATAAAGAGACCCAGTACTTC
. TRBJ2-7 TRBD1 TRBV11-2 CASSLGQGPYYEQYF TGTGCCAGCAGCTTGGGACAGGGCCCCTATTACGAGCAGTACTTC
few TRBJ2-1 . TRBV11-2 CASTPDGLSGEQFF TGTGCCAGCACCCCGGATGGGCTCTCCGGTGAGCAGTTCTTC
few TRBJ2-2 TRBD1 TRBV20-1 CSAGDRVGELFF TGCAGTGCTGGAGACAGGGTCGGGGAGCTGTTTTTT
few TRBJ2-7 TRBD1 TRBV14 CASSQDLRDSYEQYF TGTGCCAGCAGCCAAGACCTCCGGGACAGCTACGAGCAGTACTTC
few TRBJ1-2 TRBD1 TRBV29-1 CSVGDSRYYGYTF TGCAGCGTTGGGGACAGTCGGTACTATGGCTACACCTTC
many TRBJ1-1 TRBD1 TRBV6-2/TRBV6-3 CASRPDRRHAFF TGTGCCAGCAGGCCGGACAGGAGACACGCTTTCTTT
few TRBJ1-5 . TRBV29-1 CSVGDKNQPQHF TGCAGCGTCGGGGATAAGAATCAGCCCCAGCATTTT
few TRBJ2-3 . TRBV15 CATQQLGLDTQYF TGTGCCACCCAGCAGTTGGGGTTAGATACGCAGTATTTT
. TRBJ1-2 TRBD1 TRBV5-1 CASSPSGGRGQPYGYTF TGCGCCAGCAGCCCCTCGGGCGGGAGGGGACAGCCCTATGGCTACACCTTC
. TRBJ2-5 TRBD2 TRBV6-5 CASSYTLAGAQQTQYF TGTGCCAGCAGTTACACACTAGCGGGGGCCCAACAGACCCAGTACTTC
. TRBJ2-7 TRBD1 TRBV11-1 CASSSPAGAGQGFYEQYF TGTGCCAGCAGCTCGCCGGCGGGAGCGGGACAGGGATTCTACGAGCAGTACTTC
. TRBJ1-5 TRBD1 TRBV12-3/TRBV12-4 CASSLNSYWTGRGYSNQPQHF TGTGCCAGCAGTTTAAACTCCTACTGGACAGGGCGGGGGTATAGCAATCAGCCCCAGCATTTT
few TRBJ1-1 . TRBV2 CASLRRRMNTEAFF TGTGCCAGCCTCAGACGTAGGATGAACACTGAAGCTTTCTTT
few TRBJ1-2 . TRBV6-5 CASSNRVRYTF TGTGCCAGCAGCAACAGGGTACGCTACACCTTC